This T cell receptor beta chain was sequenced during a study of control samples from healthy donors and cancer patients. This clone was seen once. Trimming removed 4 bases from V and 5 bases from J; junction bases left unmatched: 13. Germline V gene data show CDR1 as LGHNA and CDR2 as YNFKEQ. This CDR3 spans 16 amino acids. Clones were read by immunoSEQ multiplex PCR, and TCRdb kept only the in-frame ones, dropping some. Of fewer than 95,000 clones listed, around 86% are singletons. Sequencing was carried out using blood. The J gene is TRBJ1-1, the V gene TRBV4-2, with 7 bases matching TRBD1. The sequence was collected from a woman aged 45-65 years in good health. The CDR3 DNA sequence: TGTGCCAGCAGCCCACACTTCCAGGGGGAATGGACTGAAGCTTTCTTT. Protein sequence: CASSPHFQGEWTEAFF.